This TCR beta chain was observed in a study of identical twins. Findings of the study overall: Modelling approaches yielded underestimates of out-of-frame TCR alpha sharing between monozygotic twins.

Everyone who gave samples was a healthy Caucasian. TCRdb independently ran MiXCR on the 5' RACE reads; one entry per CDR3 protein. The sample carries about 520,000 distinct CDR3 sequences, around 20% recorded once. V gave up 5 bases and J gave up 7 bases; unmatched junction bases: 14. Germline lookup yields CDR1 MNHNS and CDR2 SASEGT. This CDR3 has 17 amino acids. This clonotype was observed a few times. The antigen is not known. The same data also went into a second study, on T cells expressing NK-cell markers.

This TCR was sampled from a woman between 18 and 29 years old in good health. The sequencing input was CD4+ T cells sorted from blood. The V call is TRBV6-1, the J call TRBJ2-2, with TRBD1 matching 9 bases. The CDR3 DNA sequence: TGTGCCAGCAGTCGATCCGGGACAGGGAGTGTAGTCGGGGAGCTGTTTTTT. Amino acid sequence: CASSRSGTGSVVGELFF.